Below, 7 T cell receptor beta chains from the same sample are listed, as sequenced in a study of blood T cell repertoires in COVID-19. Method: immunoSEQ multiplex PCR; TCRdb's copy keeps in-frame clones and lacks some. The data contain about 250,000 clones, about 91% of them singletons. Sequenced material: peripheral blood. The origin of the receptors is a woman in her 30s with COVID-19, enrolled during active disease.

This chain uses TRBV18 with TRBJ2-7; D is perhaps TRBD2 (5 bases). V shed 2 bases and J shed 3 bases, with 8 bases lying between them. The germline CDR1 and CDR2 sequences are KGHSH and LQKENI. CDR3 size: 13 residues. The CDR3 is CASSPSGFYEQYV. CDR3 nucleotides: TGTGCCAGCTCACCAAGCGGATTCTACGAGCAGTACGTC.

The rearrangement links TRBV3-1 (or the pseudogene TRBV3-2) to TRBJ2-3; D may be TRBD2 (5 bases). The V end lost 2 bases, the J end lost 0 bases, and 12 bases lay between the germline ends. In germline, CDR1 is LGHDT, CDR2 YNNKEL (reference sequence). This CDR3 has 16 amino acids. CDR3 DNA sequence: TGTGCCAGCAGCCAATTACCGGGGTCTAGCACAGATACGCAGTATTTT. This encodes CASSQLPGSSTDTQYF.

This clone was recorded once. The rearrangement joins TRBV5-1 to TRBJ1-5; 10 bases match TRBD1. Germline V gene lookup returns CDR1 SGHRS and CDR2 YFSETQ. This CDR3 is built from 15 residues. V was pared by 0 bases and J by 9 bases, with 6 bases of the junction left unmatched. CDR3 sequence reads: CASSLDGQGGRPQHF. The CDR3 DNA reads as TGCGCCAGCAGCTTGGATGGACAGGGGGGGCGGCCCCAGCATTTT.

This clone was picked up a small number of times. The DNA for the CDR3 is TGTGCCAGCAGCTTAGAGTTTCGAGAATCCTACAATGAGCAGTTCTTC. Translating gives CASSLEFRESYNEQFF. V gene TRBV11-3 combines with J gene TRBJ2-1; D remains ambiguous. CDR1 SGHNT and CDR2 YENEEA come from the germline V gene. This CDR3 spans 16 amino acids. The V and J ends lost 0 bases and 1 base respectively, with 10 bases between them.

This clone was detected once. The chain carries TRBV2 and TRBJ2-3; D gene uncertain. Germline V gene sequence: CDR1 SNHLY, CDR2 FYNNEI. The length of the CDR3 is 12 residues. Trimming stripped 6 bases from V and 5 bases from J, with 9 bases between. The CDR3 DNA sequence: TGTGCCAGCAGGGGCCCCCAAGATACGCAGTATTTT. Protein product: CASRGPQDTQYF.

The V gene is TRBV29-1, the J gene TRBJ2-1; 8 bases are shared with TRBD2. J lost 3 bases, V lost 2 bases, and 12 bases had no gene match. CDR1 and CDR2 (germline): SQVTM, ANQGSEA. This CDR3 is built from 17 residues. The CDR3 sequence is CSVEMGTRLAYYNEQFF. CDR3 coding DNA: TGCAGCGTTGAAATGGGAACCAGACTAGCGTACTACAATGAGCAGTTCTTC.

This chain links TRBV7-2 with TRBJ2-5; 7 bases line up with TRBD1. V shed 6 bases and J 1 base; nucleotides not matched to a gene: 2. The V gene's germline CDR1 is SGHTA and CDR2 FQGNSA. The CDR3 is 13 amino acids. The CDR3 here is CASRRDSQETQYF. The CDR3, as DNA: TGTGCCAGCAGACGGGACAGCCAAGAGACCCAGTACTTC.